This TCR beta chain is from a study of blood T cell repertoires in COVID-19. Authors' analysis steps: Reference gene primer amplification gave nucleated cell count estimates. Libraries were prepared by immunoSEQ multiplex PCR; TCRdb keeps only in-frame clonotypes and omits some of them. V and J calls and clone size follow that table, whereas D and trimming were derived from the DNA. The sample yields fewer than 250,000 clones, 84% seen once. Trimming cost V 3 bases and J 12 bases; bases outside gene matches: 8. From germline, CDR1 is SGHAT and CDR2 FQNNGV. CDR3 size: 15 residues. A few counts support this clone.

The chain is built from TRBV11-2 and TRBJ2-7; 16 nucleotides agree with TRBD2. The sequence derives from a woman of 80 years or more with COVID-19, enrolled during active disease. Input material: peripheral blood. The DNA of the CDR3 is TGTGCCAGCAGCTTGGGACTAGCGGGGGGGCAGGGACGGTACTTC. Residues: CASSLGLAGGQGRYF.